This TCR beta chain came from a study of blood T cell repertoires in COVID-19. Study context: Some COVID-19 samples were acute and others convalescent; all came from the United States, Italy and Spain. Sample material is recorded as cDNA or gDNA derived from T cells, B-cell-depleted T cells, or PBMCs.

Original processing notes: Reference gene primer amplification gave nucleated cell count estimates. Here immunoSEQ multiplex PCR was the method, and the copy in TCRdb shows in-frame clones only, minus some. V, J and clone size were drawn from that table, and D and trimming were deduced from the DNA. The table shows roughly 330,000 clones, with approximately 88% occurring only once. The germline V gene encodes CDR1 SGHRS and CDR2 YFSETQ. This CDR3 region has 15 residues. Trimming cost V 4 bases and J 0 bases, with 10 bases left between them. The chain has TRBV5-1 and TRBJ1-4; D is ambiguous. The TCR sequence derives from a man aged 18-30 years who had recovered from COVID-19. Sequencing was carried out using peripheral blood. DNA for the CDR3: TGCGCCAGCAGCCCGGGAGTTGCAACTAATGAAAAACTGTTTTTT. Protein: CASSPGVATNEKLFF. The full variable domain, with the rest looked up from reference TRBV5-1 and TRBJ1-4, is KAGVTQTPRYLIKTRGQQVTLSCSPISGHRSVSWYQQTPGQGLQFLFEYFSETQRNKGNFPGRFSGRQFSNSRSEMNVSTLELGDSALYLCASSPGVATNEKLFFGSGTQLSVL.